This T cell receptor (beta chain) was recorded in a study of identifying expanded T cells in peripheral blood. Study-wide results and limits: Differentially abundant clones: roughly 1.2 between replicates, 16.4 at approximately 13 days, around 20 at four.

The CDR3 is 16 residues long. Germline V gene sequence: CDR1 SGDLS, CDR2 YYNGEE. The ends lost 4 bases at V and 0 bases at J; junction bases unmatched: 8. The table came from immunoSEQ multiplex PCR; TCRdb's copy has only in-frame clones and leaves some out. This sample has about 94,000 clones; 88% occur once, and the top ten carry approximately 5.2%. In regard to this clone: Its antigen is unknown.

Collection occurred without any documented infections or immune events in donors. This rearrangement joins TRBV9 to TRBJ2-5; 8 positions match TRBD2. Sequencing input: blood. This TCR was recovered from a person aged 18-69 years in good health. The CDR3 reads CASSPTSGEYQETQYF. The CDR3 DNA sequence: TGTGCCAGCAGCCCTACTAGCGGAGAGTACCAAGAGACCCAGTACTTC.